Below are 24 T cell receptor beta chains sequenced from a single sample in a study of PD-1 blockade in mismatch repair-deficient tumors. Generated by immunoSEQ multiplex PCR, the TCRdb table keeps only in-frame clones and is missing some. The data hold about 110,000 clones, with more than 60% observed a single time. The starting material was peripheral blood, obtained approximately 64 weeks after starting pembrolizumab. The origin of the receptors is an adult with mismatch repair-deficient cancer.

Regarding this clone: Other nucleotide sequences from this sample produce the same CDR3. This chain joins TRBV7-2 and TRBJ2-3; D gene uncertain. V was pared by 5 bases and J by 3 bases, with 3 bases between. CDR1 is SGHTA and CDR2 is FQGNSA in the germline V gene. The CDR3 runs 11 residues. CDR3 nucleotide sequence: TGTGCCAGCAGCCTAACAGATACGCAGTATTTT. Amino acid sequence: CASSLTDTQYF.

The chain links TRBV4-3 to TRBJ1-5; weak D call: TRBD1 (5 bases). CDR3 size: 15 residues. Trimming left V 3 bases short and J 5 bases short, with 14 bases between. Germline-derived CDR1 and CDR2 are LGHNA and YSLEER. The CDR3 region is CASSHDDSGYQPQHF. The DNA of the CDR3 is TGCGCCAGCAGCCACGATGACAGTGGATATCAGCCCCAGCATTTT.

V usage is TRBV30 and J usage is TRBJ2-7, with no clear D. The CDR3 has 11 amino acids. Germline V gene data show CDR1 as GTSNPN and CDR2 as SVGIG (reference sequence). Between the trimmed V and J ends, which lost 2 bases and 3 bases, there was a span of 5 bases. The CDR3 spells CAWSRSYEQYF. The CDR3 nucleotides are TGTGCCTGGAGTAGAAGCTACGAGCAGTACTTC. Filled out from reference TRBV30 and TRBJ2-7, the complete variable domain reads SQTIHQWPATLVQPVGSPLSLECTVEGTSNPNLYWYRQAAGRGLQLLFYSVGIGQISSEVPQNLSASRPQDRQFILSSKKLLLSDSGFYLCAWSRSYEQYFGPGTRLTVT.

CDR3 residues: CASSLLKRWEVNQRTEAFF. The CDR3 nucleotides are TGTGCCAGCAGTCTACTTAAACGGTGGGAGGTCAACCAGAGGACTGAAGCTTTCTTT. The J gene is TRBJ1-1, the V gene TRBV6-4; no clear D gene. This CDR3 contains 19 residues. From germline, CDR1 is MRHNA and CDR2 SNTAGT. Trimming shortened V by 5 bases and J by 5 bases, and 30 bases separated the two germline ends.

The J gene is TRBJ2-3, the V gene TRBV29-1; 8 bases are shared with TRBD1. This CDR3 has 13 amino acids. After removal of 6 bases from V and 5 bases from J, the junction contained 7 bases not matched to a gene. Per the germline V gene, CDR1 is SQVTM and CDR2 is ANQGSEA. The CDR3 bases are TGCAGCGTATGGACAGGGACGGAAGATACGCAGTATTTT. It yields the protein CSVWTGTEDTQYF.

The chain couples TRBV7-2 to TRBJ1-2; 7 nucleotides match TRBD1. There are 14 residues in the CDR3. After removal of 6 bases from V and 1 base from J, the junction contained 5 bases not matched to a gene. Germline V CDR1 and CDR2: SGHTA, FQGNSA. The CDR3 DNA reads TGTGCCAGCAGACCGAGGGGGCTTAACTATGGCTACACCTTC. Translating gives CASRPRGLNYGYTF.

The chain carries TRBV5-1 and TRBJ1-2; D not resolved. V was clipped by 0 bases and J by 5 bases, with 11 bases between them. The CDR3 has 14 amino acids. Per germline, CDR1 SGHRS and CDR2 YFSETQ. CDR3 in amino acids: CASSLDVGPYGYTF. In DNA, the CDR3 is TGCGCCAGCAGCTTGGATGTAGGCCCTTATGGCTACACCTTC. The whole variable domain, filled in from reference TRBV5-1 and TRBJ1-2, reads KAGVTQTPRYLIKTRGQQVTLSCSPISGHRSVSWYQQTPGQGLQFLFEYFSETQRNKGNFPGRFSGRQFSNSRSEMNVSTLELGDSALYLCASSLDVGPYGYTFGSGTRLTVV.

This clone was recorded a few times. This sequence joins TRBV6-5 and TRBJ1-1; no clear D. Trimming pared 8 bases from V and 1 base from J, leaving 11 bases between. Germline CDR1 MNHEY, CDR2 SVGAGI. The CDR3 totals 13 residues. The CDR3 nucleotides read TGTGCCAGCGGATCAGGCCCGAACACTGAAGCTTTCTTT. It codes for CASGSGPNTEAFF.

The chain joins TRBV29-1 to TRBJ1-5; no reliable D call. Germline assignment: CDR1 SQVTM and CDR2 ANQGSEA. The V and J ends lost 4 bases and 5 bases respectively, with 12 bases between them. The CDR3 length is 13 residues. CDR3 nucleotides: TGCAGCGTTGCGGGCGGACTAGATCAGCCCCAGCATTTT. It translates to CSVAGGLDQPQHF.

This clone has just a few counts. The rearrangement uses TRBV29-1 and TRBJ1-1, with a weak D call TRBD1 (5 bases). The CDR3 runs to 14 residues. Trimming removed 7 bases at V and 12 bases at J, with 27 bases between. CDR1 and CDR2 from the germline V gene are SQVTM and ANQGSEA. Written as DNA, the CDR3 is TGCAGCGGGGAACCGGGACCCTCCTCCCCGAATCCTTTCTTT. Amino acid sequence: CSGEPGPSSPNPFF.

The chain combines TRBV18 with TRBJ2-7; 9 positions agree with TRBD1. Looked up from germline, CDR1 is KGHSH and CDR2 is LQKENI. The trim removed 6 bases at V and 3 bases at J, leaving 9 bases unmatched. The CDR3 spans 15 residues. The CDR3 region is CASSTLRTGDYEQYF. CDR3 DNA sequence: TGTGCCAGCTCCACCCTCAGGACAGGGGACTACGAGCAGTACTTC.

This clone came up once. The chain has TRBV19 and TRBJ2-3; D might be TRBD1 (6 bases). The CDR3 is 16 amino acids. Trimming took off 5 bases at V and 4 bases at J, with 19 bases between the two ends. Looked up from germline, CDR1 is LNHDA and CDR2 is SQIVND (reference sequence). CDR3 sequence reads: CASSRTGSGGADTQYF. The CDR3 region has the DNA TGTGCCAGTAGTCGCACAGGGTCTGGTGGCGCAGATACGCAGTATTTT. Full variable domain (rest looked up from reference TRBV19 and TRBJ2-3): DGGITQSPKYLFRKEGQNVTLSCEQNLNHDAMYWYRQDPGQGLRLIYYSQIVNDFQKGDIAEGYSVSREKKESFPLTVTSAQKNPTAFYLCASSRTGSGGADTQYFGPGTRLTVL.

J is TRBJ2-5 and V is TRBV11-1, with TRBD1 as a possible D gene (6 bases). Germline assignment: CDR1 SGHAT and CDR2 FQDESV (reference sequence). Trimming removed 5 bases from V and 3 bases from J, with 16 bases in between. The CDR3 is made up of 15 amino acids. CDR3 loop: CASSQGTGDEETQYF. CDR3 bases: TGTGCCAGCAGCCAGGGGACCGGGGACGAAGAGACCCAGTACTTC.

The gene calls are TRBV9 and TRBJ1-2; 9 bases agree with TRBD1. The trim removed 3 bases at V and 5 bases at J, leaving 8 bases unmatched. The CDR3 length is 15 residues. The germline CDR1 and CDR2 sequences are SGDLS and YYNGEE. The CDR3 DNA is TGTGCCAGCAGCGCCCCGACAGGGGGGAGGTATGGCTACACCTTC. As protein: CASSAPTGGRYGYTF. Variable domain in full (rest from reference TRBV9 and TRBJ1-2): DSGVTQTPKHLITATGQRVTLRCSPRSGDLSVYWYQQSLDQGLQFLIQYYNGEERAKGNILERFSAQQFPDLHSELNLSSLELGDSALYFCASSAPTGGRYGYTFGSGTRLTVV.

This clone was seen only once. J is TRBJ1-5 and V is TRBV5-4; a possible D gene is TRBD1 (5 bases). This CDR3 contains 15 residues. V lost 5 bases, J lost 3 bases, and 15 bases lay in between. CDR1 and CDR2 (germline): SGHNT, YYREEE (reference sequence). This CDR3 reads CASSAGGALNQPQHF. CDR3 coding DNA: TGTGCCAGCAGTGCCGGGGGTGCTCTCAATCAGCCCCAGCATTTT.

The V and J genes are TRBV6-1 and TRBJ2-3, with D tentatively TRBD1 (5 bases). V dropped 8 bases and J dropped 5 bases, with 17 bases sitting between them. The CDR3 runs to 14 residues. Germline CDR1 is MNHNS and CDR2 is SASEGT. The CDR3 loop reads CASSNPLQGDTQYF. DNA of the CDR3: TGTGCCAGCTCTAACCCTCTCCAGGGAGATACGCAGTATTTT.

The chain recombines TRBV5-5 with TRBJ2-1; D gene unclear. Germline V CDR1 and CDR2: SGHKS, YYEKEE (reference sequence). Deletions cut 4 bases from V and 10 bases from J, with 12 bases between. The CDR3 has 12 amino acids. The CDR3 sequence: CASSLRYGEQFF. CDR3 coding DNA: TGTGCCAGCAGCCTCCGTTACGGAGAGCAGTTCTTC.

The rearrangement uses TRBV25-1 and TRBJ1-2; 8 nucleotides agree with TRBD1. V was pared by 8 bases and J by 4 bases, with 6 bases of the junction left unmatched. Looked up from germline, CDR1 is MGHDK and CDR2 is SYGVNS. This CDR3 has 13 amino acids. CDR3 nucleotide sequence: TGTGCCAGCGGACAACAGGGGGTCTATGGCTACACCTTC. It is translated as CASGQQGVYGYTF.

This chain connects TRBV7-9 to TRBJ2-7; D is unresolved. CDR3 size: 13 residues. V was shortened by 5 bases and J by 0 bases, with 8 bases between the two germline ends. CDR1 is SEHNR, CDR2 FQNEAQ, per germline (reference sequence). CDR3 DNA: TGTGCCAGCAGCGTGAGACTCTCCTACGAGCAGTACTTC. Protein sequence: CASSVRLSYEQYF.

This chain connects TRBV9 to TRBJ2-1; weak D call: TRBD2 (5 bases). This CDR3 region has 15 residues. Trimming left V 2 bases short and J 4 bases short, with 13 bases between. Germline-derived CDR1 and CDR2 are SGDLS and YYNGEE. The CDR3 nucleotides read TGTGCCAGCAGCGTCTACAGCGGCGGTTACAATGAGCAGTTCTTC. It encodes CASSVYSGGYNEQFF.

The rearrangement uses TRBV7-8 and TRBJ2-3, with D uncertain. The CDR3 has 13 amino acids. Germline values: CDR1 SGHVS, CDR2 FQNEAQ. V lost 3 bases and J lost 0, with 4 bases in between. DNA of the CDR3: TGTGCCAGCAGCTTCGGGAGCACAGATACGCAGTATTTT. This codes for CASSFGSTDTQYF. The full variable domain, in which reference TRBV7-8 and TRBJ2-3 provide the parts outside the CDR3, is GAGVSQSPRYKVAKRGQDVALRCDPISGHVSLFWYQQALGQGPEFLTYFQNEAQLDKSGLPSDRFFAERPEGSVSTLKIQRTQQEDSAVYLCASSFGSTDTQYFGPGTRLTVL.

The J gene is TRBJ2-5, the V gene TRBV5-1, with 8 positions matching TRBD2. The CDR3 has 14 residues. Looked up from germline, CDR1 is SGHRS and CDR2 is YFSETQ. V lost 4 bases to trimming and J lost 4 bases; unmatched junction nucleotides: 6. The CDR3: CASSLGLGGETQYF. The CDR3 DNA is TGCGCCAGCAGCCTGGGACTAGGTGGAGAGACCCAGTACTTC.

The CDR3 sequence is CASSQVNRLDDGYTF. The CDR3, as DNA: TGCGCCAGCAGCCAAGTCAACAGGCTTGATGATGGCTACACCTTC. The V gene is TRBV4-1, the J gene TRBJ1-2; D might be TRBD1 (5 bases). The CDR3 consists of 15 residues. V shed 1 base and J shed 6 bases, with 15 bases lying between them. Germline CDR1 is MGHRA and CDR2 is YSYEKL.

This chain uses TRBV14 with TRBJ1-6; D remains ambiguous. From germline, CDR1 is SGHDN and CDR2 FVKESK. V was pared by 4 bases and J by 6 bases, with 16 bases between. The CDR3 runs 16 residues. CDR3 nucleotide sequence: TGTGCCAGCAGCCGGGGTTCGCTCCGGTCTAATTCACCCCTCCACTTT. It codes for CASSRGSLRSNSPLHF.